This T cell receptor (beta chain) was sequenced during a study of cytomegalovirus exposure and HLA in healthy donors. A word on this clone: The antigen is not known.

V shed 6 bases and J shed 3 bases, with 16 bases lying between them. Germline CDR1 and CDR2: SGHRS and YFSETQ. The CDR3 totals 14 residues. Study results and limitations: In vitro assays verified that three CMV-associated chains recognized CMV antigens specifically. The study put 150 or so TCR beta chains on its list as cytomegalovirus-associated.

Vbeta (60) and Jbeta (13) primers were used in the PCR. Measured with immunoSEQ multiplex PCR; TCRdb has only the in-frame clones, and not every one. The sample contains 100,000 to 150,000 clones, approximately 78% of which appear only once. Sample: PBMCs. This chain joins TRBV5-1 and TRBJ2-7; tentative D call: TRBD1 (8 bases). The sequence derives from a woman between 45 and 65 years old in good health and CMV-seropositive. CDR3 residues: CASKDREGFYEQYF. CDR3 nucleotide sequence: TGCGCCAGCAAGGACAGGGAGGGGTTCTACGAGCAGTACTTC.